These 3 T cell receptor beta chains share one sample of origin, sequenced in a study of lymphopenia after photon versus proton radiotherapy. Clones were read by immunoSEQ multiplex PCR, and TCRdb kept only the in-frame ones, dropping some. This repertoire shows approximately 29,000 clones, 84% found once; its top ten account for more than 14%. Sequences were derived from peripheral blood, sampled from a patient treated with proton-based radiotherapy. Receptors originate from a woman in her 70s with pancreatic cancer.

The chain is built from TRBV6-5 and TRBJ1-1; no firm D call. The germline V gene has CDR1 MNHEY and CDR2 SVGAGI. CDR3 length: 13 residues. V was shortened by 5 bases and J by 5 bases, with 12 bases between the two germline ends. Written as DNA, the CDR3 is TGTGCCAGCAGTGGACGGTTAGGAACTGAAGCTTTCTTT. The encoded protein is CASSGRLGTEAFF.

The chain carries TRBV5-1 and TRBJ2-1; D not certain. V dropped 0 bases and J dropped 7 bases, with 14 bases sitting between them. The CDR3 is 15 amino acids. Germline V gene sequence: CDR1 SGHRS, CDR2 YFSETQ. Here the CDR3 DNA reads TGCGCCAGCAGCTTGGTTGGGGATTTCGGAAATGAGCAGTTCTTC. This gives the protein CASSLVGDFGNEQFF.

The rearrangement joins TRBV7-2 to TRBJ1-5; no clear D gene. CDR3 length equals 14 residues. The V gene lost 7 bases and the J gene lost 3 bases, with 13 bases spanning the gap. Per germline, CDR1 SGHTA and CDR2 FQGNSA. The CDR3 DNA is TGTGCCAGCAACTCAGGCGCATTCAATCAGCCCCAGCATTTT. Translated, it gives CASNSGAFNQPQHF. The full variable domain, rest sourced from reference TRBV7-2 and TRBJ1-5, is GAGVSQSPSNKVTEKGKDVELRCDPISGHTALYWYRQSLGQGLEFLIYFQGNSAPDKSGLPSDRFSAERTGGSVSTLTIQRTQQEDSAVYLCASNSGAFNQPQHFGDGTRLSIL.